This entry lists 2 T cell receptor beta chains sequenced from one sample in a study of blood T cell repertoires in COVID-19. Generated by immunoSEQ multiplex PCR, the TCRdb table keeps only in-frame clones and is missing some. The sample yields about 380,000 clones, about 89% seen once. Sequencing used PBMCs or T cells enriched from blood (not recorded which). The receptors shown here come from a man aged 25-40 years who had recovered from COVID-19.

This clone was observed a few times. The V and J genes are TRBV23-1 and TRBJ1-2; maybe TRBD1 (5 bases). TRBV23-1 is an open reading frame, and its role is uncertain. The CDR3 extends over 16 amino acids. Trimming stripped 9 bases from V and 6 bases from J, with 26 bases between. This CDR3 is CARILGVGEGVHGYTF. In nucleotides, the CDR3 is TGCGCCAGAATCCTTGGCGTAGGGGAGGGAGTGCATGGCTACACCTTC.

This chain links TRBV6-5 with TRBJ1-6; weak D call: TRBD1 (5 bases). This CDR3 spans 15 amino acids. Trimming pared 4 bases from V and 10 bases from J, leaving 17 bases between. Germline values: CDR1 MNHEY, CDR2 SVGAGI. The CDR3 nucleotides are TGTGCCAGCAGTTTGAAGTTTGGGGGGATATCACCCCTCCACTTT. Its protein is CASSLKFGGISPLHF.